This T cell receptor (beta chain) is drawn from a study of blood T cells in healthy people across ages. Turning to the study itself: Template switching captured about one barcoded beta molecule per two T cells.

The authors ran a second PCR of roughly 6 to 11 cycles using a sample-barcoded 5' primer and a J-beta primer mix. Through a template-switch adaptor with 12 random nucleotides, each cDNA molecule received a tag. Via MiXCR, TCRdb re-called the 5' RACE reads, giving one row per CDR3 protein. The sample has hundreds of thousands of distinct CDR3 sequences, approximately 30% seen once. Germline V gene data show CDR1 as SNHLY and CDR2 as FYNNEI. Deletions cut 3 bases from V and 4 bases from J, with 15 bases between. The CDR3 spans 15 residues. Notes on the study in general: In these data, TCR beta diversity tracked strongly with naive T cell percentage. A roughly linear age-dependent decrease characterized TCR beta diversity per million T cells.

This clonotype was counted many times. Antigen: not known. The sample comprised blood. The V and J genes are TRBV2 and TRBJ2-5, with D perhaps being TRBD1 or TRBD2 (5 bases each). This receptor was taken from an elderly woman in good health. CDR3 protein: CASSDGRAGTETQYF. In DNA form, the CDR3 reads TGTGCCAGCAGTGACGGTAGGGCAGGGACAGAGACCCAGTACTTC.